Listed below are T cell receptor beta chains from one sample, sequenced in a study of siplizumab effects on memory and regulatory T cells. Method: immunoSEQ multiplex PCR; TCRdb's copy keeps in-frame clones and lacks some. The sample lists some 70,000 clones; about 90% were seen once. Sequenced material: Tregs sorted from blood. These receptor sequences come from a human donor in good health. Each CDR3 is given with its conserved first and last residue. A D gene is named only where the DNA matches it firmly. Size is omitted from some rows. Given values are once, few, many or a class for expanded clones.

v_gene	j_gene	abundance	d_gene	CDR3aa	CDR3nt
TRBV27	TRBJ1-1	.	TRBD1	CASSFQQGGVGTEAFF	TGTGCCAGCAGTTTTCAGCAGGGGGGAGTAGGGACTGAAGCTTTCTTT
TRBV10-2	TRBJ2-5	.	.	CASSESGRQETQYF	TGCGCCAGCAGTGAGTCTGGCAGACAGGAGACCCAGTACTTC
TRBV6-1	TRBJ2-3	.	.	CASSFSTDTQYF	TGTGCCAGCAGTTTCAGCACAGATACGCAGTATTTT
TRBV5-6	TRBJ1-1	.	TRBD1	CASSFQDRVADAFF	TGTGCCAGCAGCTTCCAGGACAGGGTCGCGGATGCTTTCTTT
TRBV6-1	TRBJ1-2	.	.	CASSERSFGAYGYTF	TGTGCCAGCAGTGAACGGTCGTTTGGCGCATATGGCTACACCTTC
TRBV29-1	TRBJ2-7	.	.	CSAADTSYEQYF	TGCAGCGCCGCGGATACCTCCTACGAGCAGTACTTC
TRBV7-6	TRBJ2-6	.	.	CASSLRRGQGTGANVLTF	TGTGCCAGCAGCCTACGTCGCGGTCAGGGGACTGGGGCCAACGTCCTGACTTTC
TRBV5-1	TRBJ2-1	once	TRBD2	CASSLGATGLDNEQFF	TGCGCCAGCAGCTTGGGGGCTACGGGACTAGACAATGAGCAGTTCTTC
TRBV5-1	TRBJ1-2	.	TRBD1	CASSYQQGAYGYTF	TGCGCCAGCAGCTACCAACAGGGGGCGTATGGCTACACCTTC
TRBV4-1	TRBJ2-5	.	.	CASSQDRDIGETQYF	TGCGCCAGCAGCCAAGATAGGGACATTGGAGAGACCCAGTACTTC
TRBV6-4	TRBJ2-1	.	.	CASRAIGGEQFF	TGTGCCAGCAGAGCTATTGGTGGTGAGCAGTTCTTC
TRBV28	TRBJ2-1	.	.	CASRAGAYNEQFF	TGTGCCAGCAGGGCCGGGGCGTACAATGAGCAGTTCTTC
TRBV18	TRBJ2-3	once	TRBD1	CASSQGASTDTQYF	TGTGCCAGCTCCCAGGGGGCTAGCACAGATACGCAGTATTTT
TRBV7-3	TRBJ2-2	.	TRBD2	CASGGGNTGELFF	TGTGCCAGCGGCGGGGGTAACACCGGGGAGCTGTTTTTT
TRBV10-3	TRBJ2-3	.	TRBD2	CAISPTSGRESPDTQYF	TGTGCCATCAGTCCGACTAGCGGGAGGGAGTCCCCAGATACGCAGTATTTT
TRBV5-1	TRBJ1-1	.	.	CASSLGGGNTEAFF	TGCGCCAGCAGCTTGGGGGGAGGGAACACTGAAGCTTTCTTT
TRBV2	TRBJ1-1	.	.	CASSDWGLTEAFF	TGTGCCAGCAGTGACTGGGGGCTTACTGAAGCTTTCTTT